This passage covers 24 T cell receptor beta chains from one sample sequenced in a study of CD8 T cells in ankylosing spondylitis. Study results and caveats: Several highly homologous variants made up a TCR beta motif, and this motif appeared characteristic of ankylosing spondylitis blood.

Their antigens are not known. TCRdb passed the 5' RACE reads through MiXCR, listing each CDR3 protein once. The table shows fewer than 500,000 distinct CDR3 sequences, with more than 25% occurring only once. The sequencing sample was made of blood, either unsorted or a sorted T cell fraction (not recorded which). The receptors originated from a male donor with ankylosing spondylitis.

This clonotype came up a few times. J is TRBJ2-7 and V is TRBV6-5; 8 positions agree with TRBD1. This CDR3 has 16 amino acids. Trimming removed 4 bases from V and 0 bases from J; junction bases left unmatched: 8. Per the germline V gene, CDR1 is MNHEY and CDR2 is SVGAGI. The CDR3 spells CASSSPGQAFSYEQYV. DNA for the CDR3: TGTGCCAGCAGTTCCCCGGGACAGGCGTTCTCCTACGAGCAGTACGTC.

This clonotype has a count of ten or more. V gene TRBV12-3 or TRBV12-4 combines with J gene TRBJ2-5; D is ambiguous. This CDR3 has 13 residues. Deletions cut 2 bases from V and 1 base from J, with 5 bases between. The CDR3 DNA follows: TGTGCCAGCAGTTTACCGGCCCAAGAGACCCAGTACTTC. Its translation is CASSLPAQETQYF.

This chain links TRBV20-1 with TRBJ2-4, with D possibly matching TRBD1 (5 bases). Germline V gene lookup returns CDR1 DFQATT and CDR2 SNEGSKA (reference sequence). Trimming took 4 bases from V and 0 from J, leaving 10 bases between them. The CDR3 is 14 amino acids. The CDR3 nucleotides read TGCAGTGCTACCAGGGATTTAGCCAAAAACATTCAGTACTTC. It translates to CSATRDLAKNIQYF.

This clonotype was recorded many times. This rearrangement joins TRBV3-1 to TRBJ2-3, with TRBD2 matching 10 bases. After removal of 4 bases from V and 5 bases from J, the junction contained 6 bases not matched to a gene. Germline CDR1 is LGHDT and CDR2 is YNNKEL (reference sequence). The CDR3 covers 15 residues. The CDR3: CASSLLAGRGDTQYF. The CDR3, as DNA: TGTGCCAGCAGCCTACTAGCGGGAAGGGGAGATACGCAGTATTTT.

The V gene is TRBV10-2, the J gene TRBJ2-3; D gene uncertain. The CDR3 runs to 17 residues. CDR1 WSHSY and CDR2 SAAADI come from the germline V gene. Trimming shortened V by 3 bases and J by 2 bases, and 18 bases separated the two germline ends. CDR3 sequence (DNA): TGCGCCAGCAGTGATACCCTCGGCGGTTCTATCACAGATACGCAGTATTTT. This translates into CASSDTLGGSITDTQYF.

This CDR3 reads CASSPAPAGGRDEQFF. For the CDR3, the DNA is TGCGCCAGCAGCCCAGCCCCAGCGGGAGGGCGTGATGAGCAGTTCTTC. The chain couples TRBV5-1 to TRBJ2-1; 10 nucleotides line up with TRBD2. This CDR3 spans 16 amino acids. Germline-derived CDR1 and CDR2 are SGHRS and YFSETQ. With 4 bases clipped from V and 8 bases from J, the junction kept 12 bases outside the gene matches.

The rearrangement joins TRBV20-1 to TRBJ1-5, with D possibly being TRBD1 (5 bases). V was trimmed by 2 bases and J by 4 bases, leaving 36 bases between them. This CDR3 has 22 residues. Germline V gene data show CDR1 as DFQATT and CDR2 as SNEGSKA (reference sequence). The CDR3 bases are TGCAGTGCTAGAAAGTTTGACAGCAAGTTATTGACCTCGGGATCAAGGAATCAGCCCCAGCATTTT. This gives the protein CSARKFDSKLLTSGSRNQPQHF.

This clonotype was detected a few times. This chain joins TRBV20-1 and TRBJ2-7; 10 bases align to TRBD2. The CDR3 length is 14 residues. Germline assignment: CDR1 DFQATT and CDR2 SNEGSKA (reference sequence). Germline trimming cut 5 bases from V and 3 bases from J; bases unmatched to any gene: 7. In nucleotides, the CDR3 is TGCAGTGCTTCCAGGACTAGCGGCGGCTACGAGCAGTACTTC. This sequence encodes CSASRTSGGYEQYF.

This clonotype has only a few counts. The gene calls are TRBV12-5 and TRBJ1-1; D might be TRBD1 (6 bases). Trimming stripped 1 base from V and 5 bases from J, with 17 bases between. The CDR3 extends over 16 amino acids. Germline CDR1 and CDR2: LGHNT and FRNRAP. Written as DNA, the CDR3 is TGTGCTAGTGGTTTGGACAGTGCCAGGGGAAAAACTGAAGCTTTCTTT. The encoded protein is CASGLDSARGKTEAFF.

The V gene is TRBV7-2, the J gene TRBJ2-3; 11 positions agree with TRBD2. The germline gives CDR1 SGHTA, CDR2 FQGNSA. V was clipped by 4 bases and J by 5 bases; unmatched bases: 5. This CDR3 has 15 amino acids. CDR3 sequence: CASSSSSGRIDTQYF. The CDR3 coding sequence is TGTGCCAGCAGCTCCTCTAGCGGGAGGATAGATACGCAGTATTTT.

The chain has TRBV11-2 and TRBJ2-1, with 13 bases identical to TRBD2. CDR3 length: 17 residues. J gave up 8 bases and V 2 bases, and 9 bases lay outside the gene matches. Germline assignment: CDR1 SGHAT and CDR2 FQNNGV. The CDR3 DNA is TGTGCCAGCAGCTTACCCCCCAGACTAGCGGGAGGACATGAGCAGTTCTTC. Protein product: CASSLPPRLAGGHEQFF.

This chain joins TRBV5-1 and TRBJ2-3; 7 nucleotides agree with TRBD2. This CDR3 comprises 15 residues. Germline V CDR1 and CDR2: SGHRS, YFSETQ. V dropped 5 bases and J dropped 3; count of bases not matched to a gene: 9. The CDR3 loop is CASRGDGGSTDTQYF. The DNA of the CDR3 is TGCGCCAGCAGGGGCGATGGCGGGAGTACAGATACGCAGTATTTT.

The chain is built from TRBV24-1 and TRBJ2-3; tentative D call: TRBD2 (6 bases). V shed 2 bases and J shed 5 bases, with 22 bases lying between them. CDR1 and CDR2 from the germline V gene are KGHDR and SFDVKD. The CDR3 is 18 residues long. CDR3 residues: CATSDSHFTAGRVDTQYF. The CDR3 DNA is TGTGCCACCAGTGATTCCCACTTCACCGCGGGACGGGTAGATACGCAGTATTTT.

V gene TRBV7-9 combines with J gene TRBJ2-1; perhaps D is TRBD1 or TRBD2 (5 bases each). The CDR3 has 14 residues. Germline CDR1 and CDR2: SEHNR and FQNEAQ (reference sequence). V was shortened by 0 bases and J by 15 bases, with 18 bases between the two germline ends. This chain's CDR3 is CASSLASGPTGPFF. The CDR3 DNA reads TGTGCCAGCAGCTTAGCCTCGGGGCCTACAGGCCCGTTCTTC.

In its sample, this clonotype was seen a few times. V is TRBV3-1 and J is TRBJ2-5, with unresolved D. There are 15 residues in the CDR3. The germline gives CDR1 LGHDT, CDR2 YNNKEL (reference sequence). The V end was cut by 2 bases, the J end by 1 base, with 11 bases between. CDR3 amino acids: CASSQSVQVQETQYF. Here the CDR3 DNA reads TGTGCCAGCAGCCAATCGGTTCAGGTCCAAGAGACCCAGTACTTC.

This chain joins TRBV7-9 and TRBJ2-1; D gene uncertain. V shed 1 base and J shed 8 bases, with 12 bases lying between them. The CDR3 spans 14 residues. CDR1 and CDR2 (germline): SEHNR, FQNEAQ (reference sequence). CDR3 amino acids: CASSLDGHYYEQFF. The CDR3 coding sequence is TGTGCCAGCAGCTTAGATGGCCATTACTATGAGCAGTTCTTC.

The chain is built from TRBV6-1 and TRBJ2-3, with TRBD2 matching over 7 bases. The CDR3 sequence is 15 residues long. V shed 0 bases, J shed 1 base, and the junction held 1 base outside the gene matches. Germline values: CDR1 MNHNS, CDR2 SASEGT. CDR3 DNA: TGTGCCAGCAGTGAAGCGGCGGGAGGCACAGATACGCAGTATTTT. It encodes CASSEAAGGTDTQYF.

The J gene is TRBJ1-1, the V gene TRBV11-3, with D maybe TRBD1 (5 bases). Germline V gene data show CDR1 as SGHNT and CDR2 as YENEEA. CDR3 length: 16 residues. Trimming left V 1 base short and J 1 base short, with 13 bases between. The CDR3 nucleotides read TGTGCCAGCAGCTTAGCTCAGAGACAGCCGAACACTGAAGCTTTCTTT. Its protein product is CASSLAQRQPNTEAFF.

DNA of the CDR3: TGTGCCAGCTCACGGGAACCCGGGACAGCCGAGCAGTACGTC. This gives the protein CASSREPGTAEQYV. The gene calls are TRBV18 and TRBJ2-7, with 7 bases fitting TRBD1. Germline assignment: CDR1 KGHSH and CDR2 LQKENI. V lost 4 bases and J lost 6; bases outside the gene matches: 9. CDR3 length equals 14 residues.

This clonotype appeared a few times. The rearrangement uses TRBV24-1 and TRBJ2-1; 9 bases align to TRBD1. CDR3 size: 16 residues. Germline values: CDR1 KGHDR, CDR2 SFDVKD. Trimming cost V 2 bases and J 4 bases; bases outside gene matches: 5. The CDR3 spells CATSDYGTGSYNEQFF. CDR3 DNA: TGTGCCACCAGTGATTACGGGACAGGGTCATACAATGAGCAGTTCTTC.

This clonotype appeared a few times. V gene TRBV29-1 combines with J gene TRBJ1-4; D possibly corresponds to TRBD1 (5 bases). Trimming stripped 7 bases from V and 2 bases from J, with 14 bases between. The CDR3 covers 14 residues. Per the germline V gene, CDR1 is SQVTM and CDR2 is ANQGSEA. CDR3 loop: CSAGREGTNEKLFF. The CDR3 DNA is TGCAGCGCGGGAAGGGAGGGGACTAATGAAAAACTGTTTTTT. The full variable domain, its missing parts supplied by reference TRBV29-1 and TRBJ1-4, is SAVISQKPSRDICQRGTSLTIQCQVDSQVTMMFWYRQQPGQSLTLIATANQGSEATYESGFVIDKFPISRPNLTFSTLTVSNMSPEDSSIYLCSAGREGTNEKLFFGSGTQLSVL.

The V gene is TRBV7-9, the J gene TRBJ1-5; unclear D gene. V lost 1 base to trimming and J lost 9 bases, with 13 bases between them. This CDR3 has 14 amino acids. In germline, CDR1 is SEHNR, CDR2 FQNEAQ (reference sequence). DNA for the CDR3: TGTGCCAGCAGCTTAGTATCAACCATTCGGCCCCAGCATTTT. Its protein product is CASSLVSTIRPQHF.

In its sample, this clonotype was seen a few times. This chain connects TRBV7-9 to TRBJ1-1, with D tentatively TRBD1 (5 bases). The length of the CDR3 is 13 residues. Between the trimmed V and J ends, which lost 4 bases and 6 bases, there was a span of 12 bases. CDR1 SEHNR and CDR2 FQNEAQ come from the germline V gene (reference sequence). The CDR3 is CASSSNGGAEAFF. In DNA, the CDR3 is TGTGCCAGCAGCTCCAATGGAGGGGCTGAAGCTTTCTTT.

This clonotype turned up a few times. This chain joins TRBV11-3 and TRBJ2-3; D perhaps matches TRBD2 (5 bases). Deletions cut 1 base from V and 2 bases from J, with 10 bases between. Germline CDR1 is SGHNT and CDR2 is YENEEA. This CDR3 comprises 15 residues. The CDR3 DNA reads TGTGCCAGCAGCTTAGGGACTCATAACACAGATACGCAGTATTTT. As protein: CASSLGTHNTDTQYF.